A single sample gave rise to the 30 T cell receptor beta chains below, sequenced in a study of CD8+ T cells in alopecia areata. Regarding treatment: oral pan-JAK inhibitor, 5-10 mg twice daily. RNA was isolated and reverse transcribed to cDNA, the sequencing template. Assay used: immunoSEQ multiplex PCR; TCRdb lists only in-frame clones, some missing. The sample records roughly 180,000 clones, about 53% being singletons. Here the sequenced sample was CD8+ T cells sorted from blood, taken at week 24, from a patient treated with tofacitinib. These receptors came from a human donor with alopecia areata.

This clone has just a few counts. J is TRBJ1-5 and V is TRBV19, with D uncertain. Germline CDR1 is LNHDA and CDR2 is SQIVND (reference sequence). This CDR3 has 13 amino acids. V was shortened by 5 bases and J by 6 bases, with 11 bases between the two germline ends. CDR3 region: CASSPSVVQPQHF. As DNA, the CDR3 is TGTGCCAGTAGTCCGTCCGTTGTTCAGCCCCAGCATTTT.

J is TRBJ2-7 and V is TRBV4-2; D is possibly TRBD2 (5 bases). The CDR3 is made up of 18 amino acids. Germline V gene data show CDR1 as LGHNA and CDR2 as YNFKEQ. V lost 0 bases, J lost 1 base, and 19 bases lay in between. The chain's CDR3 is CASSQEMLALPPSYEQYF. The CDR3 DNA reads TGTGCCAGCAGCCAAGAAATGCTAGCTTTACCCCCTTCCTACGAGCAGTACTTC.

The chain employs TRBV13 and TRBJ2-2, with D possibly being TRBD1 (5 bases). The CDR3 totals 13 residues. V was cut by 6 bases and J by 5 bases, with 10 bases left in between. Germline-derived CDR1 and CDR2 are PRHDT and FYEKMQ (reference sequence). The CDR3: CASSRSGTGELFF. The CDR3 nucleotides are TGTGCCAGCAGTCGGTCAGGGACCGGGGAGCTGTTTTTT. Drawing the rest from reference TRBV13 and TRBJ2-2, the complete variable domain is AAGVIQSPRHLIKEKRETATLKCYPIPRHDTVYWYQQGPGQDPQFLISFYEKMQSDKGSIPDRFSAQQFSDYHSELNMSSLELGDSALYFCASSRSGTGELFFGEGSRLTVL.

In DNA, the CDR3 is TGTGCCAGCAGTATGACAGGGGCTTCTGGTGGCTACACCTTC. Translation: CASSMTGASGGYTF. V usage is TRBV2 and J usage is TRBJ1-2; 8 positions agree with TRBD1. This CDR3 is 14 amino acids long. Germline CDR1 and CDR2: SNHLY and FYNNEI. Trimming at V came to 5 bases and at J to 7 bases, leaving 9 bases not matched to a gene.

This clone has a handful of counts. The chain carries TRBV6-6 and TRBJ2-1; D is uncertain. V was pared by 6 bases and J by 2 bases, with 11 bases between. CDR1 is MNHNY and CDR2 is SVGAGI in the germline V gene (reference sequence). The CDR3 length is 14 residues. The CDR3 region is CASSPLSTYNEQFF. The DNA of the CDR3 is TGTGCCAGCAGCCCGCTTTCAACCTACAATGAGCAGTTCTTC.

V gene TRBV29-1 combines with J gene TRBJ1-2; tentative D call: TRBD1 (5 bases). Germline-derived CDR1 and CDR2 are SQVTM and ANQGSEA. The ends were cut back, 3 bases at V and 0 bases at J, with 20 bases in the middle. The CDR3 runs 17 residues. The CDR3: CSVESRDPGKANYGYTF. CDR3 coding DNA: TGCAGCGTTGAGTCCCGGGACCCAGGCAAAGCTAACTATGGCTACACCTTC. Full variable domain (outside the CDR3, taken from reference TRBV29-1 and TRBJ1-2): SAVISQKPSRDICQRGTSLTIQCQVDSQVTMMFWYRQQPGQSLTLIATANQGSEATYESGFVIDKFPISRPNLTFSTLTVSNMSPEDSSIYLCSVESRDPGKANYGYTFGSGTRLTVV.

J is TRBJ2-7 and V is TRBV11-2; 7 bases are a match to TRBD1. J was trimmed by 3 bases and V by 1 base; bases with no gene match: 9. This CDR3 contains 16 residues. Per germline, CDR1 SGHAT and CDR2 FQNNGV. This CDR3 reads CASSLATGQSHYEQYF. CDR3 nucleotides: TGTGCCAGCAGCTTAGCTACGGGACAGAGCCACTACGAGCAGTACTTC. The full variable domain, in which reference TRBV11-2 and TRBJ2-7 provide the parts outside the CDR3, is EAGVAQSPRYKIIEKRQSVAFWCNPISGHATLYWYQQILGQGPKLLIQFQNNGVVDDSQLPKDRFSAERLKGVDSTLKIQPAKLEDSAVYLCASSLATGQSHYEQYFGPGTRLTVT.

The genes are TRBV7-9 and TRBJ2-5; D could derive from TRBD1 or TRBD2 (6 bases each). The DNA end lines up better with TRBJ2-7; the J call may be wrong. From germline, CDR1 is SEHNR and CDR2 FQNEAQ (reference sequence). This CDR3 contains 11 residues. The CDR3: CASSGGREQYF. For the CDR3, the DNA is TGTGCCAGCTCTGGGGGGCGCGAGCAGTACTTC.

This clone appeared once. The sample contains more than one DNA sequence encoding this CDR3. The rearrangement uses TRBV30 and TRBJ1-1, with no clear D. The V gene's germline CDR1 is GTSNPN and CDR2 SVGIG (reference sequence). The V gene lost 3 bases and the J gene lost 1 base, with 6 bases spanning the gap. There are 12 residues in the CDR3. The CDR3 loop is CAWRLGNTEAFF. In DNA form, the CDR3 reads TGTGCCTGGAGGTTGGGGAACACTGAAGCTTTCTTT.

V usage is TRBV4-3 and J usage is TRBJ1-5; D is possibly TRBD1 (5 bases). The CDR3 runs to 15 residues. CDR1 is LGHNA, CDR2 YSLEER, per germline. V lost 5 bases, J lost 5 bases, and 16 bases lay in between. The CDR3 loop is CASSLGTGDYQPQHF. The CDR3 region has the DNA TGCGCCAGCAGCTTAGGAACAGGAGATTATCAGCCCCAGCATTTT.

The chain has TRBV19 and TRBJ2-7; TRBD2 aligns across 12 bases. Germline V gives CDR1 LNHDA, CDR2 SQIVND (reference sequence). CDR3 length: 17 residues. J gave up 2 bases and V 6 bases, and 11 bases lay outside the gene matches. CDR3 loop: CASRGLAGQTGTYEQYF. In DNA, the CDR3 is TGTGCCAGTAGGGGACTAGCGGGCCAAACAGGGACCTACGAGCAGTACTTC.

This chain connects TRBV7-9 to TRBJ2-7; D call uncertain. From germline, CDR1 is SEHNR and CDR2 FQNEAQ (reference sequence). V shed 7 bases and J shed 3 bases, with 10 bases lying between them. The CDR3 contains 12 residues. The CDR3 is CASTSRNYEQYF. CDR3 coding DNA: TGTGCCAGCACGTCTCGGAACTACGAGCAGTACTTC.

This chain connects TRBV4-2 to TRBJ2-3; the match to TRBD2 covers 8 bases. The V and J ends lost 0 bases and 1 base, in that order; junction bases with no gene match: 6. Looked up from germline, CDR1 is LGHNA and CDR2 is YNFKEQ. The CDR3 sequence is 17 residues long. DNA of the CDR3: TGTGCCAGCAGCCAAGAAGAACTAGCGGCTGGCACAGATACGCAGTATTTT. It encodes CASSQEELAAGTDTQYF.

The V and J genes are TRBV10-2 and TRBJ1-6, with D unclear. This CDR3 has 9 residues. Between the trimmed V and J ends, which lost 10 bases and 9 bases, there was a span of 4 bases. Germline V gene sequence: CDR1 WSHSY, CDR2 SAAADI. The CDR3: CATGSPLHF. CDR3 sequence (DNA): TGCGCCACCGGTTCACCCCTCCACTTT.

This clone was seen more than once but under ten times. The rearrangement uses TRBV7-9 and TRBJ2-1, with a possible D match to TRBD1 (6 bases). Germline loops: CDR1 SEHNR, CDR2 FQNEAQ (reference sequence). V was cut by 2 bases and J by 10 bases, with 12 bases left in between. The CDR3 has 13 residues. The CDR3 DNA sequence: TGTGCCAGCAGCTTACCCCCGGACAGAGAGCAGTTCTTC. Its translation is CASSLPPDREQFF. Drawing the rest from reference TRBV7-9 and TRBJ2-1, the complete variable domain is DTGVSQNPRHKITKRGQNVTFRCDPISEHNRLYWYRQTLGQGPEFLTYFQNEAQLEKSRLLSDRFSAERPKGSFSTLEIQRTEQGDSAMYLCASSLPPDREQFFGPGTRLTVL.

The genes are TRBV4-1 and TRBJ1-1, with 10 bases that match TRBD1. Looked up from germline, CDR1 is MGHRA and CDR2 is YSYEKL. The CDR3 extends over 14 amino acids. V trimming: 4 bases; J trimming: 4 bases; junction bases outside the gene matches: 3. The CDR3 spells CASSPRQGATEAFF. The CDR3 nucleotides are TGCGCCAGCAGCCCCCGACAGGGGGCCACTGAAGCTTTCTTT.

DNA of the CDR3: TGTGCCAGCAGTTTTGAGAGTTCAAGGACCCCTCTTTGGCAGTTCTTC. Amino acids: CASSFESSRTPLWQFF. The chain couples TRBV6-5 to TRBJ2-1, with D uncertain. V shed 4 bases and J shed 12 bases, with 25 bases lying between them. The CDR3 length is 16 residues. Germline assignment: CDR1 MNHEY and CDR2 SVGAGI.

The chain joins TRBV5-1 to TRBJ2-3; no firm D call. V lost 3 bases and J lost 3, with 8 bases in between. Germline V gene lookup returns CDR1 SGHRS and CDR2 YFSETQ. The length of the CDR3 is 13 residues. The CDR3 region is CASSSQNTDTQYF. The CDR3 nucleotides read TGCGCCAGCAGCTCGCAAAATACAGATACGCAGTATTTT.

This chain connects TRBV9 to TRBJ2-3, with 10 bases matching TRBD2. V trimming: 4 bases; J trimming: 1 base; junction bases outside the gene matches: 6. The germline CDR1 and CDR2 sequences are SGDLS and YYNGEE. The CDR3 is made up of 16 amino acids. This chain's CDR3 is CASSPRTSGRTDTQYF. CDR3 DNA sequence: TGTGCCAGCAGCCCCAGGACTAGCGGACGCACAGATACGCAGTATTTT. Complete variable domain (other parts from reference TRBV9 and TRBJ2-3): DSGVTQTPKHLITATGQRVTLRCSPRSGDLSVYWYQQSLDQGLQFLIQYYNGEERAKGNILERFSAQQFPDLHSELNLSSLELGDSALYFCASSPRTSGRTDTQYFGPGTRLTVL.

A single count supports this clone. The chain uses TRBV11-3 and TRBJ1-1; D call uncertain. Germline V gene data show CDR1 as SGHNT and CDR2 as YENEEA. Trimming pared 3 bases from V and 7 bases from J, leaving 9 bases between. The CDR3 totals 12 residues. The CDR3 nucleotides read TGTGCCAGCAGCTTGGTGGTGGGTGAAGCTTTCTTT. This encodes CASSLVVGEAFF.

This chain uses TRBV9 with TRBJ2-1; TRBD2 might be the D (7 bases). The CDR3 length is 15 residues. V was clipped by 3 bases and J by 7 bases, with 17 bases between them. Germline assignment: CDR1 SGDLS and CDR2 YYNGEE. The chain's CDR3 is CASSAKGGQGNEQFF. The CDR3 DNA sequence: TGTGCCAGCAGCGCGAAGGGGGGGCAAGGAAATGAGCAGTTCTTC. Together with reference TRBV9 and TRBJ2-1, the CDR3 gives the full variable domain: DSGVTQTPKHLITATGQRVTLRCSPRSGDLSVYWYQQSLDQGLQFLIQYYNGEERAKGNILERFSAQQFPDLHSELNLSSLELGDSALYFCASSAKGGQGNEQFFGPGTRLTVL.

This clone was counted between two and nine times. The V call is TRBV23-1, the J call TRBJ1-4; D is possibly TRBD1 (5 bases). TRBV23-1 is known as an ORF, though its function is uncertain. The V gene lost 5 bases and the J gene lost 4 bases, with 11 bases spanning the gap. The CDR3 runs 14 residues. The CDR3 coding sequence is TGCGCCAGCAGTGGTGGGGGGGTTAATGAAAAACTGTTTTTT. The encoded protein is CASSGGGVNEKLFF.

This sequence joins TRBV5-7 and TRBJ1-5; the D gene is possibly TRBD1 (6 bases). TRBV5-7 is given ORF status, its function remaining uncertain. The CDR3 consists of 17 residues. Trimming left V 4 bases short and J 0 bases short, with 17 bases between. CDR3 loop: CASSPGTRIFSNQPQHF. The CDR3 DNA reads TGTGCCAGCAGCCCCGGGACAAGGATTTTTAGCAATCAGCCCCAGCATTTT.

The chain recombines TRBV4-3 with TRBJ2-3, with D possibly TRBD1 on 6 matching bases. The CDR3 is 16 amino acids. Germline lookup yields CDR1 LGHNA and CDR2 YSLEER. V lost 0 bases, J lost 2 bases, and 12 bases lay in between. The CDR3 DNA sequence: TGCGCCAGCAGCCAAGATCCGGGGACAAACACAGATACGCAGTATTTT. Translation: CASSQDPGTNTDTQYF.

This chain links TRBV7-2 with TRBJ2-4; D is tentatively TRBD1 or TRBD2 (5 bases each). CDR3 length equals 17 residues. The ends were cut back, 3 bases at V and 0 bases at J, with 15 bases in the middle. From germline, CDR1 is SGHTA and CDR2 FQGNSA. This CDR3 reads CASSLELMGVAKNIQYF. In DNA, the CDR3 is TGTGCCAGCAGCTTGGAACTAATGGGGGTAGCCAAAAACATTCAGTACTTC.

V and J are TRBV29-1 and TRBJ2-2, with TRBD2 as a possible D gene (5 bases). The V gene lost 4 bases and the J gene lost 6 bases, with 15 bases spanning the gap. This CDR3 contains 14 residues. Germline loops: CDR1 SQVTM, CDR2 ANQGSEA. The CDR3 DNA is TGCAGCGTTGGGGGTTCGGGGTTGGCCGGGGAGCTGTTTTTT. This sequence encodes CSVGGSGLAGELFF.

This clone showed up many times. The chain joins TRBV7-9 to TRBJ2-7; unclear D gene. This CDR3 spans 13 amino acids. CDR1 SEHNR and CDR2 FQNEAQ come from the germline V gene (reference sequence). Trimming took 5 bases from V and 3 from J, leaving 11 bases between them. CDR3: CASSVDGNYEQYF. CDR3 in DNA: TGTGCCAGCAGCGTTGACGGAAACTACGAGCAGTACTTC.

The chain combines TRBV13 with TRBJ2-7; D may match TRBD1 or TRBD2 (5 bases each). The ends were cut back, 4 bases at V and 5 bases at J, with 9 bases in the middle. The germline gives CDR1 PRHDT, CDR2 FYEKMQ (reference sequence). CDR3 size: 12 residues. The CDR3: CASSWGSDEQYF. The DNA for the CDR3 is TGTGCCAGCAGCTGGGGGTCAGACGAGCAGTACTTC. The full variable domain, in which reference TRBV13 and TRBJ2-7 provide the parts outside the CDR3, is AAGVIQSPRHLIKEKRETATLKCYPIPRHDTVYWYQQGPGQDPQFLISFYEKMQSDKGSIPDRFSAQQFSDYHSELNMSSLELGDSALYFCASSWGSDEQYFGPGTRLTVT.

The V and J genes are TRBV27 and TRBJ1-2; TRBD1 matches 7 bases. Germline loops: CDR1 MNHEY, CDR2 SMNVEV (reference sequence). The CDR3 has 11 residues. V was clipped by 6 bases and J by 5 bases; unmatched bases: 0. The CDR3 reads CASRTGYGYTF. The CDR3 bases are TGTGCCAGCAGGACAGGGTATGGCTACACCTTC.

The chain is built from TRBV18 and TRBJ1-5, with 7 positions matching TRBD1. Per the germline V gene, CDR1 is KGHSH and CDR2 is LQKENI. The V segment lost 3 bases and the J segment 4 bases; nucleotides outside the gene matches: 6. This CDR3 has 15 amino acids. The CDR3 protein is CASSPPGTANQPQHF. In DNA, the CDR3 is TGTGCCAGCTCACCTCCCGGGACAGCAAATCAGCCCCAGCATTTT.